The rows below give T cell receptor beta chains drawn from one sample of a study of blood T cell repertoires in COVID-19. TCRdb's table, derived via immunoSEQ multiplex PCR, lists solely in-frame clones and lacks some. The top ten clones hold about 3% of a sample with some 220,000 clones, 85% to 90% of them seen once. The material sequenced was PBMCs or T cells enriched from blood (not recorded which). The receptors were gathered from a woman in her late teens or twenties in a cohort exposed to, infected with or recovered from COVID-19 (not recorded which). Both conserved end residues are part of each CDR3. Fields, in order: V gene, D gene, clone size, J gene, CDR3 protein, CDR3 DNA. A D gene is named only where the DNA matches it firmly. Clone size is not always given. Where it is, it says once, few, many or a class for expanded clones.

>TRBV28|TRBD1|.|TRBJ1-2
CASRPGQGSPFWGYTF
TGTGCCAGCAGACCGGGACAGGGCTCTCCTTTTTGGGGCTACACCTTC
>TRBV30|.|once|TRBJ1-2
CAWRQGGGYTF
TGTGCCTGGAGGCAGGGTGGTGGCTACACCTTC
>TRBV27|.|.|TRBJ1-1
CASIKWGRNTEAFF
TGTGCCAGCATCAAGTGGGGCAGGAACACTGAAGCTTTCTTT
>TRBV5-1|TRBD1|.|TRBJ1-2
CASSHRTDRVGGGYTF
TGCGCCAGCAGCCATCGAACGGACAGGGTTGGAGGTGGCTACACCTTC
>TRBV19|.|.|TRBJ1-2
CASWARQGGPYGYTF
TGTGCCAGCTGGGCTCGACAAGGGGGTCCCTATGGCTACACCTTC
>TRBV5-1|TRBD1|.|TRBJ2-1
CASSQGQDWGEQFF
TGCGCCAGCAGCCAAGGACAGGATTGGGGTGAGCAGTTCTTC
>TRBV7-9|TRBD1|.|TRBJ2-1
CASSLGVGTGFFRQFF
TGTGCCAGCAGCTTAGGGGTAGGGACAGGGTTTTTTCGGCAGTTCTTC
>TRBV27|.|.|TRBJ1-1
CASSFFGPDTEAFF
TGTGCCAGCAGTTTTTTTGGGCCCGACACTGAAGCTTTCTTT
>TRBV27|TRBD1|.|TRBJ1-5
CASSPGTGGHQPQHF
TGTGCCAGCAGTCCGGGGACAGGGGGCCATCAGCCCCAGCATTTT
>TRBV7-9|.|.|TRBJ2-3
CASSATGTIGDTQYF
TGTGCCAGCAGCGCCACCGGGACAATCGGGGATACGCAGTATTTT
>TRBV6-5|TRBD1|.|TRBJ2-7
CASSTDRGTYEQYF
TGTGCCAGCAGTACGGACAGGGGTACCTACGAGCAGTACTTC
>TRBV5-1|TRBD1|.|TRBJ1-1
CASSLRTGGAEAFF
TGCGCCAGCAGCTTACGGACAGGGGGTGCTGAAGCTTTCTTT
>TRBV4-1|.|.|TRBJ1-1
CASSRGGTTEAFF
TGCGCCAGCAGCCGGGGAGGGACCACTGAAGCTTTCTTT
>TRBV20-1|.|.|TRBJ2-7
CSGSGGYEQYF
TGCAGTGGTAGCGGAGGCTACGAGCAGTACTTC